The 19 T cell receptor beta chains listed next were all sequenced from one sample in a study of Tregs in tolerant kidney transplant recipients. Antigens of these TCRs are unknown. Sequencing was performed with immunoSEQ multiplex PCR; in TCRdb, only in-frame clones are kept and a portion is missing. The data hold roughly 20,000 clones, with approximately 65% observed a single time. The sample taken for sequencing was Tregs from blood cultured with allogeneic cells. These receptors came from a human donor in good health.

V usage is TRBV6-4 and J usage is TRBJ1-5; D call uncertain. The CDR3 extends over 16 amino acids. Germline CDR1 reads MRHNA; CDR2 reads SNTAGT. V was trimmed by 1 base and J by 2 bases, leaving 12 bases between them. CDR3 bases: TGTGCCAGCAGTGACTTGAAGGGAAGGGGCAATCAGCCCCAGCATTTT. Protein product: CASSDLKGRGNQPQHF.

This clone has more than one count but fewer than ten. The chain carries TRBV6-5 and TRBJ1-1; TRBD1 matches at 9 bases. J was trimmed by 1 base and V by 6 bases; bases with no gene match: 0. The CDR3 sequence is 13 residues long. Looked up from germline, CDR1 is MNHEY and CDR2 is SVGAGI. The CDR3 loop reads CASRTGGNTEAFF. The CDR3 DNA reads TGTGCCAGCAGGACAGGGGGGAACACTGAAGCTTTCTTT.

There are a few counts of this clone. This chain joins TRBV18 and TRBJ1-3, with D perhaps TRBD1 (5 bases). The CDR3 loop spans 17 amino acids. The V end lost 1 base, the J end lost 2 bases, and 15 bases lay between the germline ends. Germline V lookup: CDR1 KGHSH, CDR2 LQKENI. The CDR3 DNA sequence: TGTGCCAGCTCACCACAGGGGTTTACCGTAGCTGGAAACACCATATATTTT. This translates into CASSPQGFTVAGNTIYF.

The chain combines TRBV11-2 with TRBJ2-7; perhaps TRBD1 as D (5 bases). There are 15 residues in the CDR3. Germline lookup yields CDR1 SGHAT and CDR2 FQNNGV. V was pared by 0 bases and J by 0 bases, with 9 bases between. The CDR3 sequence: CASSLDGGHSYEQYF. Written as DNA, the CDR3 is TGTGCCAGCAGCTTAGACGGTGGACACTCCTACGAGCAGTACTTC.

The chain couples TRBV11-2 to TRBJ1-4; D gene unclear. This CDR3 spans 11 amino acids. With 1 base removed from V and 8 bases from J, the gap between germline ends came to 2 bases. CDR1 SGHAT and CDR2 FQNNGV come from the germline V gene. CDR3 residues: CASSLGEKLFF. The CDR3 DNA is TGTGCCAGCAGCTTAGGAGAAAAACTGTTTTTT. Full variable domain (rest looked up from reference TRBV11-2 and TRBJ1-4): EAGVAQSPRYKIIEKRQSVAFWCNPISGHATLYWYQQILGQGPKLLIQFQNNGVVDDSQLPKDRFSAERLKGVDSTLKIQPAKLEDSAVYLCASSLGEKLFFGSGTQLSVL.

V and J are TRBV7-9 and TRBJ1-2; D unclear. The length of the CDR3 is 19 residues. Trimming shortened V by 2 bases and J by 0 bases, and 22 bases separated the two germline ends. Germline lookup yields CDR1 SEHNR and CDR2 FQNEAQ (reference sequence). CDR3 sequence reads: CASSLIPHLNLVANYGYTF. In nucleotides, the CDR3 is TGTGCCAGCAGCTTAATTCCGCACCTCAACCTGGTAGCTAACTATGGCTACACCTTC.

This clone was found a few times. The chain carries TRBV5-4 and TRBJ2-7; D possibly uses TRBD1 or TRBD2 (7 bases each). Trimming took 2 bases from V and 5 from J, leaving 14 bases between them. The CDR3 totals 14 residues. The V gene's germline CDR1 is SGHNT and CDR2 YYREEE (reference sequence). The CDR3 spells CASSFATGRDEQYF. The DNA of the CDR3 is TGTGCCAGCAGCTTCGCGACAGGGAGGGACGAGCAGTACTTC.

The sample holds a few counts of this clone. The J gene is TRBJ1-2, the V gene TRBV20-1, with no clear D. The V gene's germline CDR1 is DFQATT and CDR2 SNEGSKA (reference sequence). The germline V and J ends were trimmed by 2 bases and 6 bases, with 1 base remaining between them. This CDR3 contains 9 residues. The CDR3, as DNA: TGCAGTGCTAGACATGGCTACACCTTC. Residues: CSARHGYTF.

V and J are TRBV6-5 and TRBJ1-5; D gene uncertain. Germline V CDR1 and CDR2: MNHEY, SVGAGI. The germline V and J ends were trimmed by 5 bases and 5 bases, with 10 bases remaining between them. This CDR3 is 13 amino acids long. In nucleotides, the CDR3 is TGTGCCAGCAGTCAACACAGACATCAGCCCCAGCATTTT. Amino acid sequence: CASSQHRHQPQHF.

The CDR3 reads CASSEPGRRGNTIYF. Here the CDR3 DNA reads TGTGCCAGCAGTGAACCCGGGAGGCGGGGAAACACCATATATTTT. The chain carries TRBV25-1 and TRBJ1-3; D is uncertain. The germline CDR1 and CDR2 sequences are MGHDK and SYGVNS. This CDR3 has 15 amino acids. Deletions cut 2 bases from V and 4 bases from J, with 12 bases between.

The CDR3 protein is CASSLVGTVYGYTF. As DNA, the CDR3 is TGTGCCAGCAGCTTAGTTGGGACAGTCTATGGCTACACCTTC. The chain carries TRBV7-9 and TRBJ1-2, with 7 bases fitting TRBD1. CDR3 length equals 14 residues. Per the germline V gene, CDR1 is SEHNR and CDR2 is FQNEAQ (reference sequence). J was trimmed by 4 bases and V by 1 base; bases with no gene match: 3.

Written as DNA, the CDR3 is TGTGCCAGCAGTCGGGAGGGGGCCTGGACGACTGAAGCTTTCTTT. Translated, it gives CASSREGAWTTEAFF. This rearrangement joins TRBV27 to TRBJ1-1, with 7 bases aligning to TRBD1. With 5 bases clipped from V and 5 bases from J, the junction kept 11 bases outside the gene matches. The CDR3 extends over 15 amino acids. Germline CDR1 reads MNHEY; CDR2 reads SMNVEV (reference sequence).

The table lists this clone with a count of one. The V and J genes are TRBV7-8 and TRBJ1-5; D is perhaps TRBD1 (5 bases). The CDR3 loop spans 15 amino acids. CDR1 and CDR2 from the germline V gene are SGHVS and FQNEAQ. Trimming stripped 4 bases from V and 1 base from J, with 11 bases between. CDR3 protein: CASSSNRDSNQPQHF. Written as DNA, the CDR3 is TGTGCCAGCAGCTCCAATCGGGACAGCAATCAGCCCCAGCATTTT.

This clone is judged medium-sized. This sequence joins TRBV6-6 and TRBJ1-3; D possibly corresponds to TRBD1 (6 bases). Trimming pared 7 bases from V and 4 bases from J, leaving 14 bases between. The CDR3 is 14 amino acids. The germline gives CDR1 MNHNY, CDR2 SVGAGI (reference sequence). In nucleotides, the CDR3 is TGTGCCAGCACCCTGGGGGGCGGAGGAAACACCATATATTTT. Its protein is CASTLGGGGNTIYF.

This clone was observed a handful of times. The rearrangement joins TRBV18 to TRBJ2-1; 15 bases map to TRBD2. J gave up 5 bases and V 6 bases, and 8 bases lay outside the gene matches. The CDR3 contains 17 residues. The V gene's germline CDR1 is KGHSH and CDR2 LQKENI. DNA of the CDR3: TGTGCCAGCTCCCAACGGCGGACTAGCGGGAGGGACAATGAGCAGTTCTTC. Amino acids: CASSQRRTSGRDNEQFF.

This clone was seen more than once but under ten times. CDR3 in DNA: TGTGCCAGCAGACTCTGGGGGAGCACAGATACGCAGTATTTT. Amino acids: CASRLWGSTDTQYF. The genes are TRBV6-6 and TRBJ2-3; D is tentatively TRBD1 or TRBD2 (5 bases each). Deletions cut 6 bases from V and 0 bases from J, with 10 bases between. The length of the CDR3 is 14 residues. Per the germline V gene, CDR1 is MNHNY and CDR2 is SVGAGI (reference sequence).

This clone was seen just once. This rearrangement joins TRBV7-2 to TRBJ2-7, with D possibly being TRBD2 (5 bases). CDR1 and CDR2 (germline): SGHTA, FQGNSA. The CDR3 covers 14 residues. Deletions cut 0 bases from V and 0 bases from J, with 6 bases between. In nucleotides, the CDR3 is TGTGCCAGCAGCTTAGCGGGGAGCTCCTACGAGCAGTACTTC. The encoded protein is CASSLAGSSYEQYF.

The chain joins TRBV27 to TRBJ1-2; the match to TRBD1 covers 8 bases. Germline V lookup: CDR1 MNHEY, CDR2 SMNVEV (reference sequence). CDR3 size: 14 residues. V shed 6 bases and J 4 bases; nucleotides not matched to a gene: 7. CDR3 amino acids: CASRRTGRSYGYTF. The CDR3 region has the DNA TGTGCCAGCAGACGGACAGGGAGGAGCTATGGCTACACCTTC.

The gene calls are TRBV29-1 and TRBJ1-1; possibly TRBD1 for D (5 bases). Germline CDR1 and CDR2: SQVTM and ANQGSEA. Trimming took off 7 bases at V and 10 bases at J, with 19 bases between the two ends. This CDR3 region has 12 residues. The CDR3 DNA follows: TGCAGCGGGGTGGGGACTGCCTATGGAGCTTTCTTT. Amino acids: CSGVGTAYGAFF.